A selection of T cell receptor beta chains follows, all from one sample in a study of T cell responses to AZD1222 COVID-19 vaccine. Sequenced by immunoSEQ multiplex PCR; TCRdb stores in-frame clones only, minus some. The repertoire holds about 120,000 clones, around 90% seen once, with approximately 5.1% in the top ten. The sample consisted of peripheral blood, taken on day 0 of AZD1222 vaccination. The receptors originated from an adult in good health. CDR3s leave out the opening cysteine and the closing phenylalanine or tryptophan. Each record gives: clone size, V gene, CDR3 protein. Clone size is not always given. Where it is, it says once, few, many or a class for expanded clones.

abundance: NA
v_gene: TRBV3-1/TRBV3-2
CDR3aa: ASSREPNTEAF

abundance: NA
v_gene: TRBV19
CDR3aa: ASASVGVSAGNTQY

abundance: NA
v_gene: TRBV3-1/TRBV3-2
CDR3aa: ASSPRTSAYNEQF

abundance: NA
v_gene: TRBV3-1/TRBV3-2
CDR3aa: ASSPQMRDQPQH

abundance: NA
v_gene: TRBV3-1/TRBV3-2
CDR3aa: ASSLRDSTNEKLF

abundance: NA
v_gene: TRBV6-5
CDR3aa: ATKEHLNTEAF

abundance: NA
v_gene: TRBV6-6
CDR3aa: ASKWGEGQPQH

abundance: NA
v_gene: TRBV9
CDR3aa: ASSVESRFPGNTIY

abundance: NA
v_gene: TRBV27
CDR3aa: ASNRDGLDEQF

abundance: NA
v_gene: TRBV9
CDR3aa: ASSVGGGTYEQY

abundance: NA
v_gene: TRBV27
CDR3aa: ASSWGAIGEQY

abundance: NA
v_gene: TRBV6-5
CDR3aa: ASTVAAENTEAF

abundance: NA
v_gene: TRBV7-3
CDR3aa: ASSLQGAQRGGYT

abundance: once
v_gene: TRBV7-6
CDR3aa: ASSVDTTGNTIY

abundance: NA
v_gene: TRBV11-2
CDR3aa: ASSLMRGRGTGNTIY

abundance: NA
v_gene: TRBV24-1
CDR3aa: ATETNSLFEQF

abundance: NA
v_gene: TRBV12-5
CDR3aa: ASMSSLTDTQY

abundance: NA
v_gene: TRBV6-4
CDR3aa: ASTPLGLGIIQY

abundance: NA
v_gene: TRBV5-8
CDR3aa: ASNREGLNTEAF

abundance: NA
v_gene: TRBV30
CDR3aa: AWGIGLSTDTQY

abundance: NA
v_gene: TRBV5-6
CDR3aa: ASSFEWAVEDTQY

abundance: few
v_gene: TRBV18
CDR3aa: ASSPNGQGGEQY

abundance: NA
v_gene: TRBV6-5
CDR3aa: ASGAGRAAYNEQF

abundance: NA
v_gene: TRBV4-1
CDR3aa: ASSQELLSNEQF

abundance: NA
v_gene: TRBV19
CDR3aa: ASTSGTDNYGYT

abundance: NA
v_gene: TRBV28
CDR3aa: ASSFGIQPQH

abundance: NA
v_gene: TRBV29-1
CDR3aa: SAHRDAHEQF

abundance: NA
v_gene: TRBV7-3
CDR3aa: ASSGDGELF

abundance: NA
v_gene: TRBV28
CDR3aa: ASRSGTNPFNEQF

abundance: NA
v_gene: TRBV15
CDR3aa: ATSARLAGSYNEQF

abundance: NA
v_gene: TRBV30
CDR3aa: AWTLQGWVGYGYT

abundance: NA
v_gene: TRBV28
CDR3aa: ACADRGGLNYGYT

abundance: once
v_gene: TRBV5-6
CDR3aa: ASSKWTVYSNQPQH

abundance: NA
v_gene: TRBV5-1
CDR3aa: ASSLDSGSYEQY

abundance: NA
v_gene: TRBV3-1/TRBV3-2
CDR3aa: ASSQGRSNQPQH

abundance: NA
v_gene: TRBV5-4
CDR3aa: ASSPELSRGVGSEAF

abundance: NA
v_gene: TRBV7-3
CDR3aa: ASSTGPTDTQY

abundance: NA
v_gene: TRBV19
CDR3aa: ASSTRQGLSEAF

abundance: NA
v_gene: TRBV10-2
CDR3aa: ASSPGPTGEQY

abundance: NA
v_gene: TRBV29-1
CDR3aa: SVVLSLAGEQF

abundance: NA
v_gene: TRBV5-1
CDR3aa: ASSLGGEQY

abundance: NA
v_gene: TRBV5-1
CDR3aa: ASSLAGGIGNTIY

abundance: NA
v_gene: TRBV3-1/TRBV3-2
CDR3aa: ASSHRDTGELF

abundance: NA
v_gene: TRBV27
CDR3aa: ASSSDRFGSQPQH

abundance: NA
v_gene: TRBV28
CDR3aa: ASSYQRDRTGGYT